A single sample is the source of the 25 T cell receptor beta chains below, sequenced in a study of technical replicates of blood from a handful of donors (dated by TCRdb to about 2017). Receptor amplification or capture employed the immunoSEQ multiplex PCR assay. TCRdb stores this immuneACCESS table with in-frame sequences only. Part of the clones is absent; in the studies checked, under half of the shortfall reflects unresolved V genes, and no reason is known for the rest. Present in this sample are over 50,000 clones, more than 95% of which were seen just once. Approximately 0.21% of the sample is in the top ten clones. The source material was T cells isolated from PBMCs. The receptors derive from a human donor in good health.

The V call is TRBV7-6, the J call TRBJ1-1; perhaps TRBD1 as D (5 bases). Germline V CDR1 and CDR2: SGHVS, FNYEAQ. CDR3 length: 16 residues. V was cut by 1 base and J by 11 bases, with 23 bases left in between. The CDR3 region is CASSLVRPGFEHWAFF. In nucleotides, the CDR3 is TGTGCCAGCAGCTTAGTCCGACCAGGGTTTGAACACTGGGCTTTCTTT. Together with reference TRBV7-6 and TRBJ1-1, the CDR3 gives the full variable domain: GAGVSQSPRYKVTKRGQDVALRCDPISGHVSLYWYRQALGQGPEFLTYFNYEAQQDKSGLPNDRFSAERPEGSISTLTIQRTEQRDSAMYRCASSLVRPGFEHWAFFGQGTRLTVV.

The gene calls are TRBV5-1 and TRBJ2-2; D remains unclear. CDR1 is SGHRS and CDR2 is YFSETQ in the germline V gene. This CDR3 is built from 15 residues. With 1 base removed from V and 1 base from J, the gap between germline ends came to 8 bases. The CDR3 DNA follows: TGCGCCAGCAGCTTGTTGACGGGGAACACCGGGGAGCTGTTTTTT. This translates into CASSLLTGNTGELFF.

The chain carries TRBV28 and TRBJ2-1; possibly TRBD2 for D (6 bases). This CDR3 contains 15 residues. V lost 7 bases, J lost 2 bases, and 15 bases lay in between. Germline loops: CDR1 MDHEN, CDR2 SYDVKM. Here the CDR3 DNA reads TGTGCCAGCACCCACGGGGGAAGGACCTACAATGAGCAGTTCTTC. This gives the protein CASTHGGRTYNEQFF.

The chain joins TRBV28 to TRBJ1-1, with TRBD1 as a possible D gene (5 bases). The CDR3 spans 15 residues. Trimming removed 2 bases from V and 6 bases from J, with 16 bases in between. CDR1 is MDHEN, CDR2 SYDVKM, per germline. The CDR3 region is CASSLGGGVPSEAFF. In DNA form, the CDR3 reads TGTGCCAGCAGTTTAGGGGGGGGTGTTCCTTCTGAAGCTTTCTTT.

This chain connects TRBV5-1 to TRBJ1-2, with TRBD1 matching over 9 bases. The CDR3 has 17 residues. The germline gives CDR1 SGHRS, CDR2 YFSETQ. The V segment lost 2 bases and the J segment 3 bases; nucleotides outside the gene matches: 11. Written as DNA, the CDR3 is TGCGCCAGCAGCTTTCCACAGGGGGCCCCGCCGGACTATGGCTACACCTTC. Protein product: CASSFPQGAPPDYGYTF.

The CDR3 region is CASATDILYEQYF. The DNA of the CDR3 is TGTGCCAGCGCCACCGACATCCTCTACGAGCAGTACTTC. This chain uses TRBV7-9 with TRBJ2-7; D uncertain. This CDR3 has 13 amino acids. Germline CDR1 SEHNR, CDR2 FQNEAQ (reference sequence). Trimming pared 8 bases from V and 3 bases from J, leaving 14 bases between.

This clone is a singleton in its sample. The rearrangement uses TRBV5-1 and TRBJ1-4; possible D gene TRBD1, 6 bases. The germline V gene has CDR1 SGHRS and CDR2 YFSETQ. The CDR3 totals 15 residues. Trimming stripped 3 bases from V and 8 bases from J, with 17 bases between. CDR3 protein: CASSSQWGRGEKLFF. The CDR3 coding sequence is TGCGCCAGCAGCTCCCAGTGGGGGCGCGGGGAAAAACTGTTTTTT.

The chain is built from TRBV5-4 and TRBJ2-7, with TRBD1 as a possible D gene (6 bases). The V and J ends lost 5 bases and 3 bases respectively, with 21 bases between them. Germline lookup yields CDR1 SGHNT and CDR2 YYREEE (reference sequence). The CDR3 extends over 16 amino acids. CDR3 protein: CASSWDGLGGYYEQYF. As DNA, the CDR3 is TGTGCCAGCAGTTGGGACGGTCTAGGGGGATACTACGAGCAGTACTTC.

The V call is TRBV27, the J call TRBJ2-1; D may be TRBD2 (5 bases). Germline V lookup: CDR1 MNHEY, CDR2 SMNVEV (reference sequence). Trimming took off 6 bases at V and 3 bases at J, with 9 bases between the two ends. The CDR3 sequence is 13 residues long. The CDR3 sequence: CASRPGIYNEQFF. The CDR3 DNA reads as TGTGCCAGCAGGCCGGGGATCTACAATGAGCAGTTCTTC.

In this sample, this clone turned up a few times. V usage is TRBV18 and J usage is TRBJ1-6, with D uncertain. The CDR3 extends over 12 amino acids. CDR1 KGHSH and CDR2 LQKENI come from the germline V gene. Deletions cut 6 bases from V and 9 bases from J, with 9 bases between. DNA for the CDR3: TGTGCCAGCTCCCTTACGGGTTCACCCCTCCACTTT. Its protein product is CASSLTGSPLHF.

The chain recombines TRBV7-2 with TRBJ2-2; maybe TRBD1 (6 bases). The germline CDR1 and CDR2 sequences are SGHTA and FQGNSA. V gave up 5 bases and J gave up 5 bases, with 18 bases separating them. This CDR3 comprises 16 residues. CDR3 region: CASSPSSAGVTGELFF. In DNA, the CDR3 is TGTGCCAGCAGCCCCTCGTCGGCAGGGGTTACCGGGGAGCTGTTTTTT.

The chain employs TRBV10-3 and TRBJ2-5; TRBD2 might be the D (5 bases). The V end lost 4 bases, the J end lost 4 bases, and 10 bases lay between the germline ends. Germline lookup yields CDR1 ENHRY and CDR2 SYGVKD. This CDR3 has 13 residues. The CDR3 coding sequence is TGTGCCATCAGTGCGGGGATAGGAGAGACCCAGTACTTC. This sequence encodes CAISAGIGETQYF.

The V call is TRBV6-5, the J call TRBJ2-2, with 10 nucleotides matching TRBD1. Germline CDR1 and CDR2: MNHEY and SVGAGI. V lost 5 bases and J lost 6; bases outside the gene matches: 6. CDR3 length equals 15 residues. The CDR3 nucleotides are TGTGCCAGCAGTCGGGACAGGGGTATGGCCGGGGAGCTGTTTTTT. Encoded protein: CASSRDRGMAGELFF.

The chain employs TRBV4-1 and TRBJ1-2; D remains ambiguous. CDR1 and CDR2 from the germline V gene are MGHRA and YSYEKL. The CDR3 runs to 13 residues. V shed 5 bases and J shed 8 bases, with 15 bases lying between them. The CDR3 nucleotides read TGCGCCAGCAGCTACGGAGGGCCTCGGGGCTACACCTTC. Translated, it gives CASSYGGPRGYTF.

The chain joins TRBV12-5 to TRBJ1-2; maybe TRBD1 (5 bases). Between the trimmed V and J ends, which lost 4 bases and 0 bases, there was a span of 15 bases. Germline CDR1 and CDR2: LGHNT and FRNRAP. CDR3 length: 16 residues. The CDR3 here is CASGYRRGGANYGYTF. The CDR3 nucleotides are TGTGCTAGTGGTTATCGTCGGGGGGGGGCTAACTATGGCTACACCTTC.

The gene calls are TRBV10-2 and TRBJ2-5; no clear D gene. CDR3 size: 13 residues. V gave up 1 base and J gave up 7 bases, with 10 bases separating them. Per the germline V gene, CDR1 is WSHSY and CDR2 is SAAADI. In DNA, the CDR3 is TGCGCCAGCAGTGAGTTAAGAGAGTGGACCCAGTACTTC. Protein: CASSELREWTQYF.

V gene TRBV7-8 combines with J gene TRBJ1-2; D uncertain. The V end was cut by 5 bases, the J end by 4 bases, with 14 bases between. Germline values: CDR1 SGHVS, CDR2 FQNEAQ. There are 14 residues in the CDR3. The CDR3 DNA reads TGTGCCAGCAGCCCAATCCAGGTGATCTATGGCTACACCTTC. Its protein is CASSPIQVIYGYTF.

This clone was seen once. The chain employs TRBV2 and TRBJ2-7; maybe TRBD1 (5 bases). Trimming took 6 bases from V and 0 from J, leaving 12 bases between them. The CDR3 covers 14 residues. Germline loops: CDR1 SNHLY, CDR2 FYNNEI. As DNA, the CDR3 is TGTGCCAGCAGACTCGACAGTTCCTCCTACGAGCAGTACTTC. It yields the protein CASRLDSSSYEQYF.

The genes are TRBV4-1 and TRBJ2-5, with D possibly being TRBD2 (5 bases). The V gene lost 0 bases and the J gene lost 4 bases, with 12 bases spanning the gap. The V gene's germline CDR1 is MGHRA and CDR2 YSYEKL. CDR3 length: 15 amino acids. Here the CDR3 DNA reads TGCGCCAGCAGCCAAGAATCGAGGGCGACAGAGACCCAGTACTTC. It encodes CASSQESRATETQYF.

This chain joins TRBV13 and TRBJ2-7; maybe TRBD2 (6 bases). The CDR3 runs to 15 residues. V lost 0 bases, J lost 3 bases, and 12 bases lay in between. Germline CDR1 reads PRHDT; CDR2 reads FYEKMQ (reference sequence). In DNA form, the CDR3 reads TGTGCCAGCAGCTTAGGGAAGGCGGGGATCTACGAGCAGTACTTC. Residues: CASSLGKAGIYEQYF.

The rearrangement uses TRBV11-2 and TRBJ1-6; no firm D call. This CDR3 region has 14 residues. V dropped 1 base and J dropped 5 bases, with 6 bases sitting between them. The germline V gene encodes CDR1 SGHAT and CDR2 FQNNGV. The CDR3 is CASSLVPDNSPLHF. The CDR3 nucleotides read TGTGCCAGCAGCTTAGTGCCGGATAATTCACCCCTCCACTTT.

CDR3 nucleotide sequence: TGTGCCAGCAGTTTATTCGGTCCCGGGTCCGGGGCCAACGTCCTGACTTTC. This sequence encodes CASSLFGPGSGANVLTF. The rearrangement joins TRBV28 to TRBJ2-6, with D unresolved. This CDR3 is 17 amino acids long. Germline lookup yields CDR1 MDHEN and CDR2 SYDVKM. The germline V and J ends were trimmed by 1 base and 4 bases, with 14 bases remaining between them.

V and J are TRBV4-1 and TRBJ1-5, with D tentatively TRBD1 (5 bases). The V end was cut by 4 bases, the J end by 0 bases, with 16 bases between. The germline V gene has CDR1 MGHRA and CDR2 YSYEKL. The CDR3 spans 17 residues. Written as DNA, the CDR3 is TGCGCCAGCAGCCCCGCGGGGAACAGGTATAGCAATCAGCCCCAGCATTTT. This translates into CASSPAGNRYSNQPQHF.

This CDR3 is CASHETGLETQYF. DNA of the CDR3: TGTGCCAGCCACGAAACGGGGTTAGAGACCCAGTACTTC. The chain is built from TRBV7-9 and TRBJ2-5; D may be TRBD2 (5 bases). CDR1 and CDR2 (germline): SEHNR, FQNEAQ (reference sequence). The CDR3 sequence is 13 residues long. The ends were cut back, 8 bases at V and 4 bases at J, with 14 bases in the middle.

The chain has TRBV27 and TRBJ1-5; tentative D call: TRBD1 (6 bases). The CDR3 sequence is 13 residues long. Trimming cost V 6 bases and J 6 bases, with 12 bases left between them. Germline V CDR1 and CDR2: MNHEY, SMNVEV (reference sequence). The CDR3 reads CASSREGGQPQHF. Written as DNA, the CDR3 is TGTGCCAGCAGCAGGGAGGGGGGTCAGCCCCAGCATTTT.